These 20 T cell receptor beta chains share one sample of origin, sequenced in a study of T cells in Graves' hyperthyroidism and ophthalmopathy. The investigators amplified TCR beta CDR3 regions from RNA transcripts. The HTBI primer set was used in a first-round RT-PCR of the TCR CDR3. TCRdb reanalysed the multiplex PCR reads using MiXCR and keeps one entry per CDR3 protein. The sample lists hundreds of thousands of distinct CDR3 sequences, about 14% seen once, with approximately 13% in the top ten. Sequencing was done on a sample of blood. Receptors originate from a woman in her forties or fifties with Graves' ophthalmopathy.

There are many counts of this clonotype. The DNA of the CDR3 is TGTGCCTGGAGCCGGGGACAGGGGGCTAATTCACCCCTCCACTTT. This sequence encodes CAWSRGQGANSPLHF. V gene TRBV30 combines with J gene TRBJ1-6, with 12 bases matching TRBD1. Germline-derived CDR1 and CDR2 are GTSNPN and SVGIG (reference sequence). The CDR3 consists of 15 residues. V lost 3 bases, J lost 6 bases, and 3 bases stayed unmatched.

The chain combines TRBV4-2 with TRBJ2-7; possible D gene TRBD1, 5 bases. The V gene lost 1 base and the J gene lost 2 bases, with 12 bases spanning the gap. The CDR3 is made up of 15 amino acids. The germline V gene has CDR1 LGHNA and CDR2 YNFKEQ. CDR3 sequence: CASSQVRGSPYEQYF. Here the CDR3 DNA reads TGTGCCAGCAGCCAAGTAAGGGGTAGCCCCTACGAGCAGTACTTC.

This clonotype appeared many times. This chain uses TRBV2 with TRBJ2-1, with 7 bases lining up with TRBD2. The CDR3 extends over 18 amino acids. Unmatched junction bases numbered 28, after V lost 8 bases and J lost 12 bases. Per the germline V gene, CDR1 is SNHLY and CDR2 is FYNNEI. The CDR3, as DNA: TGTGCCAGCGAAAGGACCTTACTAGCGACCCGCCAAGTGCGTGGGCAGTTCTTC. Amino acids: CASERTLLATRQVRGQFF.

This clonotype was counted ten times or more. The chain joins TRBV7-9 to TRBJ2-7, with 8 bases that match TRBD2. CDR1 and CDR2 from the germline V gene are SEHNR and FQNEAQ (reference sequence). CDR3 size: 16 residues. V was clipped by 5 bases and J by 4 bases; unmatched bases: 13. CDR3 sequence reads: CASSENSGNRLYEQYF. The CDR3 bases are TGTGCCAGCAGCGAAAATAGCGGGAATCGCCTATACGAGCAGTACTTC.

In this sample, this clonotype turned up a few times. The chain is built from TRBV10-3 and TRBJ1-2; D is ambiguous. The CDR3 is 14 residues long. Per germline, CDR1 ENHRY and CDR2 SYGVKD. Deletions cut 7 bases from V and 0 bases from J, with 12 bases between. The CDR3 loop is CAIKGPIANYGYTF. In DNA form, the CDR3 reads TGTGCCATCAAGGGTCCCATAGCTAACTATGGCTACACCTTC.

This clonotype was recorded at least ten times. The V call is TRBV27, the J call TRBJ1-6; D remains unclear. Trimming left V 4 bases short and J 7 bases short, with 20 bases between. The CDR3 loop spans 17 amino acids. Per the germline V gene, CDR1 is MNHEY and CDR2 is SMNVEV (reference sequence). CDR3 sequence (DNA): TGTGCCAGCAGTTCTCACCCGAACACAAGTAAGAATTCACCCCTCCACTTT. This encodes CASSSHPNTSKNSPLHF.

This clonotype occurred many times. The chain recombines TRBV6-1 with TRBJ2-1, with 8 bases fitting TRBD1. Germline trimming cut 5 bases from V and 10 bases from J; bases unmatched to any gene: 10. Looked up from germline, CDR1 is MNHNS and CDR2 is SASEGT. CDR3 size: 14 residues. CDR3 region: CASSSPRGLGEQFF. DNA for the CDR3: TGTGCCAGCAGTTCCCCCAGGGGGCTCGGAGAGCAGTTCTTC.

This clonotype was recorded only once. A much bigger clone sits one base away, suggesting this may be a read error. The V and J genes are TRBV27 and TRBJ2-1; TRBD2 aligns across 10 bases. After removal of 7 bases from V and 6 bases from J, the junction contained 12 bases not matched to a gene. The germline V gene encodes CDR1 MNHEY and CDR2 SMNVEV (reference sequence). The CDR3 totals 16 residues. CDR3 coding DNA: TGTGCCAGCACTGCACTAGCTAGCGGGAGAACCAATGAGCAGTTCTTC. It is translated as CASTALASGRTNEQFF.

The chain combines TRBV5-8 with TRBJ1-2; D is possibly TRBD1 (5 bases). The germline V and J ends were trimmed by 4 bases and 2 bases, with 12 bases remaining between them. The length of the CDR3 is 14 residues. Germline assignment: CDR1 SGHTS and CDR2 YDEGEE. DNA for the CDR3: TGTGCCAGCAGCCGGGGACCCGGGAACTATGGCTACACCTTC. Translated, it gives CASSRGPGNYGYTF.

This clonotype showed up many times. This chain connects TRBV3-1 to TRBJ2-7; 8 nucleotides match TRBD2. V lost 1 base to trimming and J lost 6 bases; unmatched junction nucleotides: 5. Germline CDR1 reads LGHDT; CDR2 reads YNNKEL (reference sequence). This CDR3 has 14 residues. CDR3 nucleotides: TGTGCCAGCAGCCAAGCGGGAGGGCCGGCCGAGCAGTACTTC. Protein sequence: CASSQAGGPAEQYF.

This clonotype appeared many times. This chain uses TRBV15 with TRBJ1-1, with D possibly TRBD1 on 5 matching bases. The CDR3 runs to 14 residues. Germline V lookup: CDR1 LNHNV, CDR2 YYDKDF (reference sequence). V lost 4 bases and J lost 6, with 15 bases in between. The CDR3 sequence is CATSTPLGAPEAFF. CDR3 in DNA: TGTGCCACCAGCACCCCCTTAGGGGCTCCTGAAGCTTTCTTT.

The CDR3 DNA sequence: TGTGCCACCAGTGACATGGGACAGGTCAATGAGCAGTTCTTC. The encoded protein is CATSDMGQVNEQFF. The chain has TRBV24-1 and TRBJ2-1; 8 nucleotides match TRBD1. Per germline, CDR1 KGHDR and CDR2 SFDVKD. The CDR3 length is 14 residues. V gave up 4 bases and J gave up 6 bases; unmatched junction bases: 4.

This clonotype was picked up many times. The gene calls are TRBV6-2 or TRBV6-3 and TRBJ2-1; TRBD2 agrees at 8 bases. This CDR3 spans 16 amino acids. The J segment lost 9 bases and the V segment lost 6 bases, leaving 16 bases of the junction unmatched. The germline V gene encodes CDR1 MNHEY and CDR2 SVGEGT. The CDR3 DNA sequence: TGTGCCAGCAGATCCCTGACTAGCGATACTTCTAGTGAGCAGTTCTTC. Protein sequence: CASRSLTSDTSSEQFF.

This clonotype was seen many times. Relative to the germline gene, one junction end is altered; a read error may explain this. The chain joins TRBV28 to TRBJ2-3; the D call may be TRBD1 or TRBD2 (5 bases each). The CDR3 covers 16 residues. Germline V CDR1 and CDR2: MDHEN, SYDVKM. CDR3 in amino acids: CVSSVLGTVSTDTQYF. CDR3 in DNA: TGTGTCAGCAGTGTCCTCGGGACCGTGAGCACAGATACGCAGTATTTT. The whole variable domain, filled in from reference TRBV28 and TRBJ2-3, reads DVKVTQSSRYLVKRTGEKVFLECVQDMDHENMFWYRQDPGLGLRLIYFSYDVKMKEKGDIPEGYSVSREKKERFSLILESASTNQTSMYLCVSSVLGTVSTDTQYFGPGTRLTVL.

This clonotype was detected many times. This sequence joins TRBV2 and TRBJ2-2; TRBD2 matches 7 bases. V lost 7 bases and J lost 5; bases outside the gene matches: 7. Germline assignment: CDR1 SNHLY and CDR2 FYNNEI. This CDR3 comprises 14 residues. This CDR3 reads CASTLAGGTGELFF. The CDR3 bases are TGTGCCAGCACCTTAGCCGGGGGGACCGGGGAGCTGTTTTTT.

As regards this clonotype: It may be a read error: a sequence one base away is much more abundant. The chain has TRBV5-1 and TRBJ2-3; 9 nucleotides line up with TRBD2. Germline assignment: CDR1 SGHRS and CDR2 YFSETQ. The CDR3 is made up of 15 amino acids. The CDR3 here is CASSPSLAGRDTRYF. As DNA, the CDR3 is TGCGCCAGCAGCCCCTCCCTAGCGGGAAGAGATACGCGGTATTTT.

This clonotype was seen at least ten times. The CDR3 region has the DNA TGTGCCAGCGCGACCCCCGGGAACTATGAGCAGTTCTTC. It is translated as CASATPGNYEQFF. This chain connects TRBV12-3 or TRBV12-4 to TRBJ2-1; possibly TRBD2 for D (5 bases). The germline V and J ends were trimmed by 8 bases and 8 bases, with 16 bases remaining between them. The CDR3 is 13 amino acids.

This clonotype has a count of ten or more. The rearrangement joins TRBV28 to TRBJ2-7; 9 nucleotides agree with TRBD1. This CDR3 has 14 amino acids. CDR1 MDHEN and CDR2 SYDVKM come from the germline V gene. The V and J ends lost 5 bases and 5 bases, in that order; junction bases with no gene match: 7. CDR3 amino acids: CASSPTGGRNEQYF. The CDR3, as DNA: TGTGCCAGCAGTCCGACAGGGGGAAGGAACGAGCAGTACTTC. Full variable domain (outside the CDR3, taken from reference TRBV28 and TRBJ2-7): DVKVTQSSRYLVKRTGEKVFLECVQDMDHENMFWYRQDPGLGLRLIYFSYDVKMKEKGDIPEGYSVSREKKERFSLILESASTNQTSMYLCASSPTGGRNEQYFGPGTRLTVT.

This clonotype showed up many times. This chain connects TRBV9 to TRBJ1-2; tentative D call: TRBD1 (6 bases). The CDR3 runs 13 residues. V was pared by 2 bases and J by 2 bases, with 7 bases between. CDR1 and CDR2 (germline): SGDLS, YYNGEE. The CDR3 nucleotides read TGTGCCAGCAGCGTCACAGGGAACTATGGCTACACCTTC. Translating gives CASSVTGNYGYTF.

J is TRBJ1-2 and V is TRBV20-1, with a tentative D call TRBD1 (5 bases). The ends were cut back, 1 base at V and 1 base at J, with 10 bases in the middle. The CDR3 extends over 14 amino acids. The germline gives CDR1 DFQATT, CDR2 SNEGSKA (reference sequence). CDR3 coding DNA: TGCAGTGCTAGAGTTGGGGGGAATAACTATGGCTACACCTTC. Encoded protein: CSARVGGNNYGYTF.